Listed here are 23 T cell receptor beta chains from one sample, sequenced in a study of PD-1 blockade in classical Hodgkin lymphoma. All patients experienced relapse after autologous stem cell transplantation, and brentuximab vedotin exposure was variable. Negative selection with magnets was how CD8+ T cells were isolated from the thawed PBMCs. The table came from immunoSEQ multiplex PCR; TCRdb's copy has only in-frame clones and leaves some out. The sample includes about 6,000 clones, under 65% of them seen just once. The material sequenced was CD8+ T cells from blood, taken at baseline. Receptor source: a human donor with classical Hodgkin lymphoma.

The chain links TRBV27 to TRBJ1-1; D is ambiguous. V was clipped by 3 bases and J by 1 base, with 6 bases between them. The CDR3 consists of 13 residues. Germline V gene sequence: CDR1 MNHEY, CDR2 SMNVEV (reference sequence). CDR3 DNA: TGTGCCAGCAGTTTTCGGGGGAACACTGAAGCTTTCTTT. Amino acids: CASSFRGNTEAFF.

The chain joins TRBV27 to TRBJ1-1, with 7 bases that match TRBD1. J gave up 6 bases and V 6 bases, and 19 bases lay outside the gene matches. In germline, CDR1 is MNHEY, CDR2 SMNVEV (reference sequence). This CDR3 has 17 amino acids. The CDR3 region is CASSQPRNRGILAEAFF. The DNA for the CDR3 is TGTGCCAGCAGCCAACCCCGGAACAGGGGAATTTTGGCTGAAGCTTTCTTT.

The J gene is TRBJ2-2, the V gene TRBV29-1; tentatively, D is TRBD2 (5 bases). CDR1 and CDR2 from the germline V gene are SQVTM and ANQGSEA. Trimming removed 3 bases at V and 5 bases at J, with 10 bases between. This CDR3 contains 13 residues. The CDR3 loop is CSVDIRGTGELFF. The CDR3 nucleotides are TGCAGCGTTGATATCCGGGGAACCGGGGAGCTGTTTTTT.

The table lists this clone with a few counts. The chain combines TRBV4-1 with TRBJ1-1; D uncertain. From germline, CDR1 is MGHRA and CDR2 YSYEKL. V lost 0 bases, J lost 1 base, and 3 bases lay in between. The CDR3 spans 13 residues. The CDR3: CASSQDPNTEAFF. CDR3 nucleotides: TGCGCCAGCAGCCAAGATCCGAACACTGAAGCTTTCTTT.

The V and J genes are TRBV5-8 and TRBJ2-7; 7 positions match TRBD1. This CDR3 region has 14 residues. From germline, CDR1 is SGHTS and CDR2 YDEGEE. J was trimmed by 5 bases and V by 4 bases; bases with no gene match: 9. The CDR3 loop is CASSPAQGDHEQYF. The DNA of the CDR3 is TGTGCCAGCAGCCCGGCGCAGGGGGACCACGAGCAGTACTTC.

This chain links TRBV15 with TRBJ2-1; D gene unclear. The CDR3 runs 13 residues. V shed 0 bases and J shed 8 bases, with 8 bases lying between them. In germline, CDR1 is LNHNV, CDR2 YYDKDF (reference sequence). The CDR3, as DNA: TGTGCCACCAGCAGAGATATAAGGGATGAGCAGTTCTTC. Its translation: CATSRDIRDEQFF. The full variable domain, with the rest looked up from reference TRBV15 and TRBJ2-1, is DAMVIQNPRYQVTQFGKPVTLSCSQTLNHNVMYWYQQKSSQAPKLLFHYYDKDFNNEADTPDNFQSRRPNTSFCFLDIRSPGLGDTAMYLCATSRDIRDEQFFGPGTRLTVL.

This clone was seen a few times. The J gene is TRBJ1-1, the V gene TRBV4-1; a possible D gene is TRBD1 (6 bases). The CDR3 runs to 15 residues. CDR1 and CDR2 from the germline V gene are MGHRA and YSYEKL. V shed 2 bases and J shed 1 base, with 11 bases lying between them. The CDR3, as DNA: TGCGCCAGCAGCCAAAGTCCGACAGGGAACACTGAAGCTTTCTTT. This sequence encodes CASSQSPTGNTEAFF.

The V and J genes are TRBV5-1 and TRBJ2-7; unclear D gene. V was shortened by 4 bases and J by 3 bases, with 5 bases between the two germline ends. Germline V gives CDR1 SGHRS, CDR2 YFSETQ. This CDR3 contains 11 residues. For the CDR3, the DNA is TGCGCCAGCAGCATCGGCTACGAGCAGTACTTC. Encoded protein: CASSIGYEQYF. Looking up the rest from reference TRBV5-1 and TRBJ2-7 gives the full variable domain: KAGVTQTPRYLIKTRGQQVTLSCSPISGHRSVSWYQQTPGQGLQFLFEYFSETQRNKGNFPGRFSGRQFSNSRSEMNVSTLELGDSALYLCASSIGYEQYFGPGTRLTVT.

The J gene is TRBJ2-7, the V gene TRBV7-9; 15 positions match TRBD2. Germline-derived CDR1 and CDR2 are SEHNR and FQNEAQ (reference sequence). This CDR3 is built from 17 residues. V was clipped by 1 base and J by 5 bases; unmatched bases: 6. CDR3: CASSLGTSGRAANEQYF. The CDR3 coding sequence is TGTGCCAGCAGCTTAGGGACTAGCGGGAGGGCCGCTAACGAGCAGTACTTC.

The CDR3 nucleotides read TGTGCCAGCAGTTCCCAACAGCACTACGAGCAGTACTTC. This gives the protein CASSSQQHYEQYF. The gene calls are TRBV28 and TRBJ2-7; the D is unclear. V was trimmed by 4 bases and J by 3 bases, leaving 10 bases between them. The CDR3 has 13 amino acids. Germline CDR1 MDHEN, CDR2 SYDVKM.

V gene TRBV30 combines with J gene TRBJ1-1, with TRBD1 identical over 7 bases. Germline CDR1 reads GTSNPN; CDR2 reads SVGIG (reference sequence). J lost 10 bases, V lost 3 bases, and 14 bases had no gene match. The CDR3 covers 14 residues. The chain's CDR3 is CAWSPTDRVGVAFF. CDR3 bases: TGTGCCTGGAGCCCCACCGACAGGGTTGGGGTAGCTTTCTTT.

The rearrangement links TRBV7-6 to TRBJ2-3; TRBD1 might be the D (5 bases). This CDR3 has 14 residues. Trimming stripped 5 bases from V and 0 bases from J, with 9 bases between. CDR1 is SGHVS, CDR2 FNYEAQ, per germline. The CDR3 DNA reads as TGTGCCAGCAGCCTGGACAAAAGCACAGATACGCAGTATTTT. It translates to CASSLDKSTDTQYF.

CDR3 amino acids: CASSPLAGGYNEQFF. CDR3 bases: TGTGCCAGCAGCCCTCTAGCGGGAGGGTACAATGAGCAGTTCTTC. This rearrangement joins TRBV28 to TRBJ2-1; 12 bases are a match to TRBD2. Germline V gene data show CDR1 as MDHEN and CDR2 as SYDVKM. V lost 6 bases, J lost 4 bases, and 4 bases stayed unmatched. The CDR3 is 15 amino acids. Filled out from reference TRBV28 and TRBJ2-1, the complete variable domain reads DVKVTQSSRYLVKRTGEKVFLECVQDMDHENMFWYRQDPGLGLRLIYFSYDVKMKEKGDIPEGYSVSREKKERFSLILESASTNQTSMYLCASSPLAGGYNEQFFGPGTRLTVL.

The rearrangement links TRBV5-1 to TRBJ1-1; TRBD1 aligns across 7 bases. Germline-derived CDR1 and CDR2 are SGHRS and YFSETQ. CDR3 length: 13 amino acids. With V trimmed by 4 bases and J by 5 bases, 5 bases remained unmatched. Here the CDR3 DNA reads TGCGCCAGCAGCGACAGGGTTGGAACTGAAGCTTTCTTT. It specifies CASSDRVGTEAFF.

This clone has only a few counts. The chain uses TRBV7-8 and TRBJ2-7, with TRBD2 identical over 11 bases. V was clipped by 4 bases and J by 7 bases; unmatched bases: 12. The CDR3 extends over 16 amino acids. Germline assignment: CDR1 SGHVS and CDR2 FQNEAQ. Written as DNA, the CDR3 is TGTGCCAGCAGCTCCCGGACTAGCGGGCCCCACTGGGAGCAGTACTTC. Its translation is CASSSRTSGPHWEQYF.

The rearrangement joins TRBV7-9 to TRBJ2-1; D might be TRBD1 (6 bases). This CDR3 contains 15 residues. The germline V gene has CDR1 SEHNR and CDR2 FQNEAQ (reference sequence). V dropped 0 bases and J dropped 8 bases, with 14 bases sitting between them. CDR3 bases: TGTGCCAGCAGCTTAGCCACCCCAGGGGTCGATGAGCAGTTCTTC. It yields the protein CASSLATPGVDEQFF.

Here the CDR3 reads CASSGTSGPSYEQYF. The CDR3 bases are TGTGCCAGCAGTGGGACCTCGGGGCCCTCCTACGAGCAGTACTTC. V is TRBV27 and J is TRBJ2-7; D tentatively fits TRBD1 or TRBD2 (5 bases each). The CDR3 is 15 amino acids. V gave up 5 bases and J gave up 0 bases, with 14 bases separating them. Germline V gene lookup returns CDR1 MNHEY and CDR2 SMNVEV (reference sequence).

This clone has just one count. The rearrangement joins TRBV10-3 to TRBJ1-1; a weak D match, TRBD1 (6 bases). Germline lookup yields CDR1 ENHRY and CDR2 SYGVKD. There are 15 residues in the CDR3. V lost 0 bases to trimming and J lost 6 bases, with 14 bases between them. CDR3 loop: CAISESGRGGAEAFF. The CDR3 region has the DNA TGTGCCATCAGTGAGTCGGGCAGGGGAGGGGCTGAAGCTTTCTTT.

This clone was seen more than once but under ten times. The chain is built from TRBV27 and TRBJ2-1; D may correspond to TRBD1 or TRBD2 (6 bases each). Trimming took off 6 bases at V and 6 bases at J, with 15 bases between the two ends. CDR3 length: 14 amino acids. Per the germline V gene, CDR1 is MNHEY and CDR2 is SMNVEV (reference sequence). The CDR3 nucleotides are TGTGCCAGCAGACAGGGAGGTCCGGTCAATGAGCAGTTCTTC. Its protein is CASRQGGPVNEQFF.

The V call is TRBV28, the J call TRBJ2-5; possible D gene TRBD2, 6 bases. Between the trimmed V and J ends, which lost 11 bases and 2 bases, there was a span of 15 bases. Germline V gene data show CDR1 as MDHEN and CDR2 as SYDVKM. This CDR3 is 13 amino acids long. The chain's CDR3 is CAATRGTQETQYF. The DNA of the CDR3 is TGTGCCGCTACTCGGGGGACTCAAGAGACCCAGTACTTC.

CDR3 coding DNA: TGTGCCAGCAGTTTAATTAGCTACGAGCAGTACTTC. Protein product: CASSLISYEQYF. The chain carries TRBV28 and TRBJ2-7; no reliable D call. Trimming pared 2 bases from V and 3 bases from J, leaving 5 bases between. CDR1 is MDHEN, CDR2 SYDVKM, per germline. The CDR3 runs to 12 residues.

V gene TRBV6-6 combines with J gene TRBJ2-1, with D uncertain. Germline-derived CDR1 and CDR2 are MNHNY and SVGAGI (reference sequence). Deletions cut 0 bases from V and 5 bases from J, with 5 bases between. The CDR3 runs to 13 residues. This CDR3 reads CASSYSMDNEQFF. The DNA for the CDR3 is TGTGCCAGCAGTTACTCGATGGACAATGAGCAGTTCTTC.

This clone turned up a few times. The V call is TRBV11-2, the J call TRBJ2-3; D ambiguous. The CDR3 has 12 amino acids. CDR1 is SGHAT and CDR2 is FQNNGV in the germline V gene. V shed 10 bases and J shed 3 bases, with 11 bases lying between them. CDR3 loop: CATGYPTDTQYF. CDR3 sequence (DNA): TGTGCCACCGGTTATCCGACAGATACGCAGTATTTT.